This TCR beta chain emerged from a study of human T cells and chemical hapten exposure. Study findings and constraints: Expanded TCRs made up significantly more big CDR3 similarity clusters than controls did.

The library gave individual cDNA molecules unique molecular identifiers. TCRdb reanalysed the RACE reads using MiXCR and keeps one entry per CDR3 protein. The data show some 170,000 distinct CDR3 sequences, about 22% seen once. Germline V gene sequence: CDR1 DFQATT, CDR2 SNEGSKA (reference sequence). Trimming took 4 bases from V and 4 from J; bases not matched to a gene: 10. CDR3 length equals 15 residues. Time point given: patch test 1, 2 weeks after DPC sensitization. Treatment described: therapeutic diphenylcyclopropenone sensitization with weekly scalp DPC. This clonotype was seen more than once but under ten times. What it binds is not known.

The receptor comes from a woman between 50 and 59 years old with alopecia areata. Some clones in this sample may be carry-over from other donors' samples. The chain joins TRBV20-1 to TRBJ1-3, with TRBD1 identical over 7 bases. The sequenced sample was whole blood, obtained in connection with sensitization to the hapten diphenylcyclopropenone (DPC). CDR3 in DNA: TGCAGTGCTACGCATCTCAGACAGGGAGGAAACACCATATATTTT. It codes for CSATHLRQGGNTIYF.